This entry is about one T cell receptor beta chain. Its target is not known. Autoimmune disease history or systemic immunosuppression disqualified patients. TCRdb keeps only in-frame clones here, not all; method: immunoSEQ multiplex PCR. Of 65,000 to 90,000 clones in the sample, 75% to 90% were seen once. These data originate in a study of OX40 agonist ivuxolimab in advanced cancers. Study at large: Two cutaneous melanoma patients and one hepatocellular carcinoma patient, three in all, had partial responses. Regarding the study as a whole: Mean expanded clone counts were higher in CD8+ than CD4+ T cells.

CDR3 length equals 13 residues. From germline, CDR1 is MNHEY and CDR2 SVGAGI. The V and J ends lost 0 bases and 0 bases respectively, with 3 bases between them. The sequenced sample was CD4+ or CD8+ T cells sorted from blood, obtained in a trial of the OX40 agonist ivuxolimab. The chain joins TRBV6-5 to TRBJ2-7; D remains ambiguous. This receptor was taken from an adult with an advanced solid tumor such as melanoma, head and neck, liver or kidney cancer. In nucleotides, the CDR3 is TGTGCCAGCAGTTACTCCGGCTCCTACGAGCAGTACTTC. It encodes CASSYSGSYEQYF.